These 17 T cell receptor beta chains share one sample of origin, sequenced in a study of human T cells and chemical hapten exposure. TCRdb analysed the RACE reads with MiXCR anew, one entry per CDR3 protein. This sample has tens of thousands of distinct CDR3 sequences, with 10% to 13% found just once. Sample time point: pre-sensitization, week 0. Treatment given: therapeutic diphenylcyclopropenone sensitization with weekly scalp DPC. Sequencing used whole blood, obtained in connection with sensitization to the hapten diphenylcyclopropenone (DPC). Receptors were obtained from a man aged 25-40 years with alopecia areata. Some clones in this sample may be carry-over from other donors' samples.

V gene TRBV2 combines with J gene TRBJ2-5, with D unresolved. Germline-derived CDR1 and CDR2 are SNHLY and FYNNEI. Trimming removed 2 bases at V and 10 bases at J, with 8 bases between. The CDR3 spans 11 residues. The CDR3 loop is CASSEWVGQYF. CDR3 sequence (DNA): TGTGCCAGCAGTGAATGGGTGGGCCAGTACTTC.

This clonotype appeared a few times. The V call is TRBV7-2, the J call TRBJ1-4; a weak D match, TRBD1 (5 bases). In germline, CDR1 is SGHTA, CDR2 FQGNSA. The CDR3 is 16 amino acids. Trimming took off 1 base at V and 5 bases at J, with 14 bases between the two ends. The CDR3 DNA is TGTGCCAGCAGCTTAGGGGCGTGGGGCGTGAATGAAAAACTGTTTTTT. This sequence encodes CASSLGAWGVNEKLFF. Variable domain in full (rest from reference TRBV7-2 and TRBJ1-4): GAGVSQSPSNKVTEKGKDVELRCDPISGHTALYWYRQSLGQGLEFLIYFQGNSAPDKSGLPSDRFSAERTGGSVSTLTIQRTQQEDSAVYLCASSLGAWGVNEKLFFGSGTQLSVL.

J is TRBJ1-2 and V is TRBV29-1, with 7 bases identical to TRBD1. The CDR3 is 12 residues long. J lost 2 bases, V lost 7 bases, and 4 bases had no gene match. The germline V gene encodes CDR1 SQVTM and CDR2 ANQGSEA. This CDR3 is CSAPTGNYGYTF. Written as DNA, the CDR3 is TGCAGCGCTCCGACAGGGAACTATGGCTACACCTTC.

This clonotype was seen at least ten times. V gene TRBV2 combines with J gene TRBJ2-7, with 8 bases that match TRBD1. The CDR3 is 17 residues long. Germline values: CDR1 SNHLY, CDR2 FYNNEI. J lost 0 bases, V lost 4 bases, and 11 bases had no gene match. The CDR3 region has the DNA TGTGCCAGCAGTGGGGCTACAGGGGGGCGAGCCTCCTACGAGCAGTACTTC. Translation gives CASSGATGGRASYEQYF.

The rearrangement joins TRBV2 to TRBJ1-2, with 8 bases matching TRBD1. The J segment lost 8 bases and the V segment lost 4 bases, leaving 6 bases of the junction unmatched. The CDR3 loop spans 13 amino acids. Germline V gene data show CDR1 as SNHLY and CDR2 as FYNNEI. Here the CDR3 reads CASSATGGRGYTF. In DNA, the CDR3 is TGTGCCAGCAGTGCAACAGGGGGGCGCGGCTACACCTTC.

This clonotype was seen at least ten times. This sequence joins TRBV12-3 or TRBV12-4 and TRBJ2-1; TRBD1 might be the D (5 bases). Deletions cut 6 bases from V and 6 bases from J, with 18 bases between. CDR3 size: 15 residues. The CDR3 spells CASRSTREPVNEQFF. As DNA, the CDR3 is TGTGCCAGCAGGAGTACCAGGGAACCAGTCAATGAGCAGTTCTTC.

The V and J genes are TRBV4-2 and TRBJ2-3; unclear D gene. The CDR3 length is 12 residues. The germline V gene encodes CDR1 LGHNA and CDR2 YNFKEQ. Trimming removed 3 bases at V and 6 bases at J, with 7 bases between. The CDR3, as DNA: TGTGCCAGCAGCCACCCTTCGGATACGCAGTATTTT. Amino acids: CASSHPSDTQYF.

The chain is built from TRBV5-6 and TRBJ2-7, with TRBD1 matching 7 bases. Trimming took 4 bases from V and 2 from J; bases not matched to a gene: 6. Germline loops: CDR1 SGHDT, CDR2 YYEEEE. The CDR3 runs to 14 residues. CDR3: CASSQTGYAYEQYV. CDR3 DNA sequence: TGTGCCAGCAGCCAGACAGGGTATGCCTACGAGCAGTACGTC.

This clonotype occurred a few times. The chain is built from TRBV2 and TRBJ2-7, with 9 nucleotides matching TRBD1. With V trimmed by 6 bases and J by 5 bases, 11 bases remained unmatched. CDR1 is SNHLY and CDR2 is FYNNEI in the germline V gene. This CDR3 region has 15 residues. The CDR3 is CASSRLGTGTDEQYF. In nucleotides, the CDR3 is TGTGCCAGCAGCCGACTAGGGACAGGGACCGACGAGCAGTACTTC. The variable domain in full, with the rest retrieved from reference TRBV2 and TRBJ2-7, is EPEVTQTPSHQVTQMGQEVILRCVPISNHLYFYWYRQILGQKVEFLVSFYNNEISEKSEIFDDQFSVERPDGSNFTLKIRSTKLEDSAMYFCASSRLGTGTDEQYFGPGTRLTVT.

This clonotype was seen a few times. The V and J genes are TRBV11-2 and TRBJ1-6; D is undetermined. This CDR3 comprises 13 residues. Germline V gives CDR1 SGHAT, CDR2 FQNNGV. V gave up 7 bases and J gave up 10 bases, with 14 bases separating them. In DNA form, the CDR3 reads TGTGCCAGCACGGCGACACCAGAATCACCCCTCCACTTT. It translates to CASTATPESPLHF.

This clonotype appeared a few times. This chain connects TRBV20-1 to TRBJ2-5; 11 positions match TRBD1. Germline assignment: CDR1 DFQATT and CDR2 SNEGSKA (reference sequence). V dropped 6 bases and J dropped 3; count of bases not matched to a gene: 9. The CDR3 contains 15 residues. CDR3: CSANNGQGAEETQYF. Here the CDR3 DNA reads TGCAGTGCCAATAATGGACAGGGGGCGGAAGAGACCCAGTACTTC.

This clonotype was seen repeatedly, ten times or more. This sequence joins TRBV2 and TRBJ2-7; D perhaps matches TRBD2 (6 bases). The length of the CDR3 is 12 residues. The germline V gene encodes CDR1 SNHLY and CDR2 FYNNEI. V was pared by 6 bases and J by 5 bases, with 11 bases between. The CDR3 sequence: CASREGIHEQYF. In DNA form, the CDR3 reads TGTGCCAGCAGGGAGGGAATTCACGAGCAGTACTTC.

This clonotype was recorded at least ten times. The rearrangement links TRBV20-1 to TRBJ2-1, with TRBD2 matching over 9 bases. The CDR3 length is 13 residues. The V gene end was trimmed by 6 bases and the J gene end by 5 bases; junction bases not matched to a gene: 5. Germline CDR1 is DFQATT and CDR2 is SNEGSKA (reference sequence). The CDR3 DNA is TGCAGTGCCCACTCTAGCGGGGACAATGAGCAGTTCTTC. It specifies CSAHSSGDNEQFF.

This clonotype was counted between two and nine times. The rearrangement joins TRBV25-1 to TRBJ1-1; TRBD1 agrees at 9 bases. This CDR3 is built from 17 residues. V was pared by 9 bases and J by 2 bases, with 16 bases of the junction left unmatched. Germline V lookup: CDR1 MGHDK, CDR2 SYGVNS. The CDR3 DNA sequence: TGTGCCAGTAAGTGGTCCGGGGGGGGACAGGGCAACACTGAAGCTTTCTTT. Translating gives CASKWSGGGQGNTEAFF.

This sequence joins TRBV28 and TRBJ2-3, with 8 bases lining up with TRBD2. The V gene end was trimmed by 6 bases and the J gene end by 1 base; junction bases not matched to a gene: 15. Germline CDR1 MDHEN, CDR2 SYDVKM. This CDR3 is 18 amino acids long. CDR3 loop: CASSSVGKARGGTDTQYF. The CDR3 bases are TGTGCCAGCAGCTCTGTAGGGAAAGCGCGGGGGGGCACAGATACGCAGTATTTT.

The gene calls are TRBV28 and TRBJ2-1; TRBD1 matches 7 bases. Germline V gene sequence: CDR1 MDHEN, CDR2 SYDVKM. The CDR3 is 16 residues long. V dropped 2 bases and J dropped 0; count of bases not matched to a gene: 4. The CDR3 nucleotides read TGTGCCAGCAGTTTACTGGGACAGAGCTCCTACAATGAGCAGTTCTTC. Translated, it gives CASSLLGQSSYNEQFF.

This clonotype appeared many times. The chain couples TRBV6-6 to TRBJ1-1, with D possibly being TRBD1 (6 bases). Germline assignment: CDR1 MNHNY and CDR2 SVGAGI (reference sequence). Trimming took off 2 bases at V and 4 bases at J, with 8 bases between the two ends. This CDR3 is 13 amino acids long. The CDR3 DNA sequence: TGTGCCAGCAGTTACGCACAGGGCACTGAAGCTTTCTTT. The encoded protein is CASSYAQGTEAFF.